A single sample gave rise to the 27 T cell receptor beta chains below, sequenced in a study of blood T cells in healthy people across ages. A second roughly 6 to 11 cycle PCR used barcoded and J-beta primers. TCRdb itself ran the 5' RACE reads through MiXCR, one entry per CDR3 protein. The table has nearly 800,000 distinct CDR3 sequences, about 25% seen once. These data were also filed under a second study, of T cells of mothers and their children.

Sequences were obtained from blood. The origin of the receptors is a boy between 10 and 17 years old in good health.

This clonotype has only a few counts. This sequence joins TRBV7-2 and TRBJ1-1, with TRBD1 as a possible D gene (6 bases). V was trimmed by 3 bases and J by 3 bases, leaving 8 bases between them. CDR1 and CDR2 (germline): SGHTA, FQGNSA. The CDR3 spans 13 residues. The CDR3 region is CASSFTGYTEAFF. The CDR3 DNA is TGTGCCAGCAGCTTTACAGGGTACACTGAAGCTTTCTTT.

This clonotype has a handful of counts. The chain is built from TRBV4-2 and TRBJ2-7; tentative D call: TRBD1 (6 bases). This CDR3 has 14 residues. The V gene's germline CDR1 is LGHNA and CDR2 YNFKEQ. V shed 3 bases and J shed 2 bases, with 11 bases lying between them. CDR3 in amino acids: CASSHRDMTYEQYF. CDR3 DNA sequence: TGTGCCAGCAGCCACCGGGACATGACCTACGAGCAGTACTTC.

DNA of the CDR3: TGCAGCGTGCCCTATAATTCACCCCTCCACTTT. It yields the protein CSVPYNSPLHF. This chain connects TRBV29-1 to TRBJ1-6; D gene uncertain. The CDR3 loop spans 11 amino acids. Deletions cut 6 bases from V and 2 bases from J, with 2 bases between. Looked up from germline, CDR1 is SQVTM and CDR2 is ANQGSEA.

This clonotype was observed at least ten times. DNA of the CDR3: TGTGCCAGCAGGACAGGGGGGTACTCACCCCTCCACTTT. Its translation: CASRTGGYSPLHF. The chain combines TRBV2 with TRBJ1-6; 9 bases are a match to TRBD1. From germline, CDR1 is SNHLY and CDR2 FYNNEI. The CDR3 loop spans 13 amino acids. Germline trimming cut 6 bases from V and 10 bases from J; bases unmatched to any gene: 4. Full variable domain (remainder filled in from reference TRBV2 and TRBJ1-6): EPEVTQTPSHQVTQMGQEVILRCVPISNHLYFYWYRQILGQKVEFLVSFYNNEISEKSEIFDDQFSVERPDGSNFTLKIRSTKLEDSAMYFCASRTGGYSPLHFGNGTRLTVT.

The chain combines TRBV20-1 with TRBJ1-2, with a weak D call TRBD1 (6 bases). This CDR3 spans 14 amino acids. Trimming stripped 3 bases from V and 4 bases from J, with 15 bases between. CDR1 is DFQATT and CDR2 is SNEGSKA in the germline V gene (reference sequence). This CDR3 reads CSASDRSLGYGYTF. In DNA form, the CDR3 reads TGCAGTGCTAGCGACAGGTCGTTAGGCTATGGCTACACCTTC.

The V gene is TRBV5-1, the J gene TRBJ2-7; the match to TRBD1 covers 9 bases. Germline CDR1 reads SGHRS; CDR2 reads YFSETQ. J lost 5 bases, V lost 4 bases, and 10 bases had no gene match. The CDR3 has 15 amino acids. CDR3 amino acids: CASSLRTGTGNEQYF. The DNA of the CDR3 is TGCGCCAGCAGCCTCAGAACCGGGACAGGGAACGAGCAGTACTTC.

This chain joins TRBV11-2 and TRBJ1-2, with 7 bases lining up with TRBD1. The CDR3 extends over 13 amino acids. Looked up from germline, CDR1 is SGHAT and CDR2 is FQNNGV. V was pared by 4 bases and J by 4 bases, with 3 bases of the junction left unmatched. DNA for the CDR3: TGTGCCAGCAGCTGGGACAGAGGCTATGGCTACACCTTC. Translating gives CASSWDRGYGYTF.

A few counts support this clonotype. The chain links TRBV5-5 to TRBJ2-4, with unresolved D. CDR3 length: 14 amino acids. V lost 0 bases to trimming and J lost 6 bases, with 10 bases between them. CDR1 and CDR2 (germline): SGHKS, YYEKEE (reference sequence). CDR3 residues: CASSLAGSANIQYF. CDR3 nucleotide sequence: TGTGCCAGCAGCTTGGCGGGCAGTGCAAACATTCAGTACTTC.

The V gene is TRBV28, the J gene TRBJ2-6; 8 nucleotides agree with TRBD1. Looked up from germline, CDR1 is MDHEN and CDR2 is SYDVKM. The CDR3 contains 15 residues. V shed 7 bases and J 0 bases; nucleotides not matched to a gene: 2. DNA of the CDR3: TGTGCCAGCAAAACAGGGGGCTCTGGGGCCAACGTCCTGACTTTC. Translated, it gives CASKTGGSGANVLTF.

The rearrangement links TRBV7-9 to TRBJ2-5; D not certain. V lost 4 bases and J lost 2, with 14 bases in between. Per germline, CDR1 SEHNR and CDR2 FQNEAQ (reference sequence). The CDR3 consists of 15 residues. The CDR3 nucleotides read TGTGCCAGCAGCTCTAATTGGAACAGTCAAGAGACCCAGTACTTC. Protein: CASSSNWNSQETQYF.

The chain carries TRBV6-2 or TRBV6-3 and TRBJ2-7, with TRBD1 identical over 8 bases. V shed 9 bases and J 1 base; nucleotides not matched to a gene: 14. The germline gives CDR1 MNHEY, CDR2 SVGEGT. CDR3 length equals 16 residues. The CDR3 protein is CASSKTQGARSYEQYF. The CDR3 DNA follows: TGTGCCAGTAGTAAAACCCAGGGGGCGAGATCCTACGAGCAGTACTTC.

In this sample, this clonotype turned up a few times. The rearrangement links TRBV11-2 to TRBJ2-7; TRBD2 might be the D (6 bases). V was shortened by 4 bases and J by 7 bases, with 23 bases between the two germline ends. CDR1 and CDR2 from the germline V gene are SGHAT and FQNNGV. The CDR3 extends over 16 amino acids. The CDR3 bases are TGTGCCAGCAGCTCCACTGGAGGGTTCAATTGGGGGGAGCAGTACTTC. It codes for CASSSTGGFNWGEQYF.

This clonotype appeared a few times. The rearrangement links TRBV6-7 to TRBJ2-1; no clear D. TRBV6-7 is classed as an ORF, of uncertain function. The CDR3 is 19 residues long. V dropped 2 bases and J dropped 0 bases, with 20 bases sitting between them. The CDR3 loop is CASSYGNPANGSSYNEQFF. The DNA for the CDR3 is TGTGCCAGCAGTTACGGGAATCCCGCAAATGGAAGCTCCTACAATGAGCAGTTCTTC.

This chain links TRBV12-3 or TRBV12-4 with TRBJ2-7; 8 bases line up with TRBD2. The CDR3 is made up of 18 amino acids. With 5 bases clipped from V and 2 bases from J, the junction kept 17 bases outside the gene matches. Here the CDR3 reads CASSPPEGLVRSAYEQYF. DNA for the CDR3: TGTGCCAGCAGTCCTCCAGAGGGACTAGTAAGATCCGCCTACGAGCAGTACTTC.

The gene calls are TRBV27 and TRBJ2-7; TRBD2 aligns across 8 bases. The length of the CDR3 is 12 residues. From germline, CDR1 is MNHEY and CDR2 SMNVEV (reference sequence). Trimming removed 7 bases from V and 5 bases from J; junction bases left unmatched: 4. The CDR3 DNA sequence: TGTGCCAGCAAGCGGGGGCTCGACGAGCAGTACTTC. It translates to CASKRGLDEQYF.

The chain employs TRBV7-2 and TRBJ1-4; D is uncertain. From germline, CDR1 is SGHTA and CDR2 FQGNSA. Trimming cost V 1 base and J 10 bases, with 10 bases left between them. The CDR3 sequence is 13 residues long. CDR3 amino acids: CASSLVPFGKLFF. The CDR3 region has the DNA TGTGCCAGCAGCTTAGTACCTTTTGGAAAACTGTTTTTT.

V gene TRBV27 combines with J gene TRBJ2-1; no definite D call. Germline V CDR1 and CDR2: MNHEY, SMNVEV (reference sequence). Trimming took off 4 bases at V and 1 base at J, with 11 bases between the two ends. The CDR3 is made up of 15 amino acids. CDR3 residues: CASSWLLSSYNEQFF. In DNA, the CDR3 is TGTGCCAGCAGTTGGCTTCTTAGTTCCTACAATGAGCAGTTCTTC.

The chain has TRBV10-3 and TRBJ1-1; 8 nucleotides match TRBD1. This CDR3 contains 16 residues. CDR1 is ENHRY and CDR2 is SYGVKD in the germline V gene. The V and J ends lost 5 bases and 1 base, in that order; junction bases with no gene match: 9. CDR3 coding DNA: TGTGCCATCAGTTCTCACCCAGGGGGCGAGAACACTGAAGCTTTCTTT. Its protein product is CAISSHPGGENTEAFF.

V and J are TRBV28 and TRBJ2-7, with 7 bases identical to TRBD2. The V gene's germline CDR1 is MDHEN and CDR2 SYDVKM. The CDR3 totals 15 residues. Unmatched junction bases numbered 7, after V lost 5 bases and J lost 0 bases. This CDR3 is CASSISAGPSYEQYF. In nucleotides, the CDR3 is TGTGCCAGCAGTATATCAGCGGGACCCTCCTACGAGCAGTACTTC.

The chain is built from TRBV6-1 and TRBJ2-5; no reliable D call. Near its end, the DNA agrees better with TRBJ2-7, so the J call may be wrong. The CDR3 covers 15 residues. The germline CDR1 and CDR2 sequences are MNHNS and SASEGT. The DNA of the CDR3 is TGTGCCAGCAGAAACCGGCACTCCGCCTCCTACGAGCAGTACTTC. This sequence encodes CASRNRHSASYEQYF.

The rearrangement joins TRBV19 to TRBJ2-7; TRBD2 matches 7 bases. Per the germline V gene, CDR1 is LNHDA and CDR2 is SQIVND (reference sequence). This CDR3 spans 17 amino acids. V lost 3 bases to trimming and J lost 2 bases; unmatched junction nucleotides: 13. The CDR3 protein is CASSMALSPGGTYEQYF. CDR3 bases: TGTGCCAGTAGTATGGCCTTATCGCCGGGAGGCACCTACGAGCAGTACTTC. The whole variable domain, filled in from reference TRBV19 and TRBJ2-7, reads DGGITQSPKYLFRKEGQNVTLSCEQNLNHDAMYWYRQDPGQGLRLIYYSQIVNDFQKGDIAEGYSVSREKKESFPLTVTSAQKNPTAFYLCASSMALSPGGTYEQYFGPGTRLTVT.

V and J are TRBV7-3 and TRBJ2-5, with TRBD1 matching over 9 bases. The J call is in doubt because the DNA end fits TRBJ2-7 better. CDR1 SGHTA and CDR2 FQGTGA come from the germline V gene. The CDR3 is 14 residues long. The CDR3 spells CASSPTGGRHEQYF. CDR3 bases: TGTGCCAGCAGTCCGACAGGGGGTCGACACGAGCAGTACTTC.

This sequence joins TRBV24-1 and TRBJ2-3, with D perhaps TRBD1 (5 bases). Trimming took off 4 bases at V and 0 bases at J, with 10 bases between the two ends. This CDR3 has 15 residues. Germline lookup yields CDR1 KGHDR and CDR2 SFDVKD. The DNA for the CDR3 is TGTGCCACCAGTGAAGGGGTCTATAGCACAGATACGCAGTATTTT. This codes for CATSEGVYSTDTQYF.

The chain is built from TRBV7-2 and TRBJ1-3; the D is unclear. V lost 3 bases and J lost 0, with 9 bases in between. Per germline, CDR1 SGHTA and CDR2 FQGNSA. The length of the CDR3 is 15 residues. For the CDR3, the DNA is TGTGCCAGCAGCTTCTTCAGGACCTCTGGAAACACCATATATTTT. Encoded protein: CASSFFRTSGNTIYF.

This clonotype was detected only a few times. This chain joins TRBV6-5 and TRBJ1-5; D possibly corresponds to TRBD1 (6 bases). Germline V gives CDR1 MNHEY, CDR2 SVGAGI. The V end lost 7 bases, the J end lost 1 base, and 11 bases lay between the germline ends. This CDR3 is 14 amino acids long. CDR3: CASKGRGSNQPQHF. The CDR3 bases are TGTGCCAGCAAGGGCAGGGGAAGCAATCAGCCCCAGCATTTT.

The CDR3 nucleotides read TGTGCCAGCAGTAGGGGAGGGTTCCCGGCGGAGACCCAGTACTTC. Translated, it gives CASSRGGFPAETQYF. The V gene is TRBV27, the J gene TRBJ2-5; 7 positions agree with TRBD2. With V trimmed by 5 bases and J by 5 bases, 11 bases remained unmatched. CDR1 is MNHEY and CDR2 is SMNVEV in the germline V gene (reference sequence). This CDR3 contains 15 residues.

Comments on this clonotype: The junction departs from the called germline gene at one end, perhaps through a read error. This chain links TRBV6-4 with TRBJ2-7; TRBD1 matches at 8 bases. Germline CDR1 reads MRHNA; CDR2 reads SNTAGT. CDR3 size: 22 residues. Written as DNA, the CDR3 is TGCGCCAGCAGTGACTCGATTCGACGGGACAGGTCCCATGCCCGCGTTTTCTACGAGCAGTACTTC. This gives the protein CASSDSIRRDRSHARVFYEQYF.